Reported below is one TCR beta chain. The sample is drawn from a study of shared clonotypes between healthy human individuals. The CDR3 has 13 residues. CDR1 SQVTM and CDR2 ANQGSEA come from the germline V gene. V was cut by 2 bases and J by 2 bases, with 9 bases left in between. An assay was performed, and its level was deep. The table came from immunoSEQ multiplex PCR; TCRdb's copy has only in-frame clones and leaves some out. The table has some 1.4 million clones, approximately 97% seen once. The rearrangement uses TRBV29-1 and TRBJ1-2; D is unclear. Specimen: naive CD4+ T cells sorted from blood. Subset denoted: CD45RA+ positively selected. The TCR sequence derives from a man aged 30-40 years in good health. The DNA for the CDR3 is TGCAGCGTTGAATTAGGCACCAACTATGGCTACACCTTC. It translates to CSVELGTNYGYTF.